Listed below are T cell receptor beta chains from one sample, sequenced in a study of CD8 T cells in Susac syndrome. TCRdb reprocessed the immunoSEQ multiplex PCR reads with MiXCR, giving one entry per CDR3 protein. Found here are 80,000 or so distinct CDR3 sequences, approximately 94% of them singletons; the top ten hold approximately 0.52%. Sample: CD4+ T cells from PBMCs. The receptors were sampled from a human donor with Susac syndrome. CDR3s include the opening cysteine and the closing phenylalanine or tryptophan. A D gene is named only where the DNA matches it firmly. Clone size is given for some rows only: seen once, a few or many times, or a class if the clone is expanded.

TRBJ2-2	.	TRBV2	.	TGTGCCAGCAGTGCACTGACCGCGAACACCGGGGAGCTGTTTTTT	CASSALTANTGELFF
TRBJ2-1	.	TRBV5-1	TRBD2	TGCGCCAGCAGCTTGCGAGAGGTGAGCGGGAGTGGGAATGAGCAGTTCTTC	CASSLREVSGSGNEQFF
TRBJ1-6	.	TRBV6-5	TRBD1	TGTGCCAGCAGTGGGACAGGGGGTAATTCACCCCTCCACTTT	CASSGTGGNSPLHF
TRBJ2-7	.	TRBV7-8	.	TGTGCCAGCAGCTTAGGGGCTACAGGGTTCAAAGGGCTCGAGCAGTACTTC	CASSLGATGFKGLEQYF
TRBJ2-7	once	TRBV7-2	TRBD1	TGTGCCAGCAGCTTCCCTCCGGGACAGAGGGTGAGCGAGCAGTACTTC	CASSFPPGQRVSEQYF
TRBJ2-7	.	TRBV9	.	TGTGCCAGCAGCTCAGGCGGGGTCAGGGGCTCGTCCTACGAGCAGTACTTC	CASSSGGVRGSSYEQYF
TRBJ2-5	.	TRBV20-1	TRBD2	TGCAGTGCTAGCGGGCTAGCGGGACCACAAGAGACCCAGTACTTC	CSASGLAGPQETQYF
TRBJ1-1	.	TRBV18	.	TGTGCCAGCTCACCACGAGGCGAAACTGAAGCTTTCTTT	CASSPRGETEAFF
TRBJ2-5	.	TRBV14	TRBD2	TGTGCCAGCAGTCAGCGGGAGTGGCGGGAGACCCAGTACTTC	CASSQREWRETQYF
TRBJ2-7	.	TRBV20-1	.	TGCAGTGTCTCCGGGATTGGAACCTACGAGCAGTACTTC	CSVSGIGTYEQYF